The clone carrying this TCR beta chain occurred many times. Its antigen is not known. The data were obtained in a study of post-analysis software for immune sequencing data. Findings and caveats of the study: Relative to controls, patients with multiple sclerosis showed significantly lower normalized Chao1 diversity.

Each TCR beta cDNA library carried unique molecular identifiers. TCRdb fed the PCR reads into MiXCR, producing one record per CDR3 protein. The sample yields roughly 170,000 distinct CDR3 sequences, approximately 31% seen once. This clonotype was sampled from a girl aged 10 to 17 with multiple sclerosis. The specimen sequenced was blood.

The CDR3 DNA follows: TGTGCCAGCAGCTTATCGGGGATGGAGCAGTTCTTC. Encoded protein: CASSLSGMEQFF. This sequence joins TRBV7-2 and TRBJ2-1; perhaps TRBD2 as D (5 bases). The CDR3 length is 12 residues. From germline, CDR1 is SGHTA and CDR2 FQGNSA. Trimming removed 2 bases from V and 10 bases from J, with 9 bases in between.